This entry features one T cell receptor (beta chain) sequence. Germline V gene lookup returns CDR1 SGHNT and CDR2 YENEEA. The CDR3 contains 16 residues. V gave up 4 bases and J gave up 7 bases; unmatched junction bases: 15. The data stem from a study of blood T cell repertoires in COVID-19. This table comes from immunoSEQ multiplex PCR, and its TCRdb copy is limited to in-frame clones, with some not included. The sample consists of 300,000 to 350,000 clones, under 95% of them appearing once. The sequence was collected from a woman aged 18-30 years who had recovered from COVID-19. The V call is TRBV11-3, the J call TRBJ2-5; TRBD1 aligns across 7 bases. The source material was peripheral blood. The DNA for the CDR3 is TGTGCCAGCAGCTCCCCGGGGACAGACCCTATTGGGACCCAGTACTTC. It specifies CASSSPGTDPIGTQYF.